The 20 T cell receptor beta chains below all came from one sample that was sequenced in a study of T-cell reconstitution after alpha-beta-depleted transplantation in children. Unique molecular identifiers featured in how the TCRbeta library was prepared. TCRdb itself ran the PCR reads through MiXCR, one entry per CDR3 protein. The sample has just under 350,000 distinct CDR3 sequences; roughly 16% are singletons. The material was PBMCs, mostly from graft donor cells, obtained 360 days after TCRalphabeta/CD19-depleted stem cell transplant. These receptor sequences come from a male patient between 2 and 10 years old who had a stem cell transplant for acute lymphoblastic leukemia, so the T cells may come from the graft donor.

In DNA, the CDR3 is TGTGCCAGCAGCCCCCCGGGGCGGGTAGAGGGTGAGCAGTTCTTC. Translation gives CASSPPGRVEGEQFF. The gene calls are TRBV11-2 and TRBJ2-1, with D perhaps matching TRBD1 or TRBD2 (5 bases each). With 5 bases removed from V and 9 bases from J, the gap between germline ends came to 20 bases. This CDR3 is built from 15 residues. Germline CDR1 reads SGHAT; CDR2 reads FQNNGV.

This clonotype has ten or more counts. V usage is TRBV20-1 and J usage is TRBJ2-7, with 13 bases identical to TRBD2. The V gene end was trimmed by 3 bases and the J gene end by 4 bases; junction bases not matched to a gene: 9. CDR1 DFQATT and CDR2 SNEGSKA come from the germline V gene (reference sequence). CDR3 size: 16 residues. DNA of the CDR3: TGCAGTGCTAGCGTACTAGCGGGAGGGCCGAGATACGAGCAGTACTTC. This translates into CSASVLAGGPRYEQYF.

About this clonotype itself: This clone may be a read error of a much larger clone one base away. The V gene is TRBV3-1, the J gene TRBJ1-1; tentatively, D is TRBD1 (6 bases). In germline, CDR1 is LGHDT, CDR2 YNNKEL (reference sequence). The CDR3 sequence is 17 residues long. The CDR3 sequence: CASTQGGVGGRRTEAFF. In DNA form, the CDR3 reads TGTGCCAGCACCCAAGGTGGGGTAGGGGGAAGAAGGACTGAAGCTTTCTTT.

This clonotype turned up a few times. This sequence joins TRBV20-1 and TRBJ2-7, with TRBD2 identical over 7 bases. Germline V lookup: CDR1 DFQATT, CDR2 SNEGSKA (reference sequence). This CDR3 is built from 13 residues. V dropped 2 bases and J dropped 7; count of bases not matched to a gene: 8. The CDR3, as DNA: TGCAGTGCTAGATACAGCGGGAAGGGAGAGCAGTACTTC. This sequence encodes CSARYSGKGEQYF.

The chain is built from TRBV15 and TRBJ2-7; D remains unclear. Germline CDR1 LNHNV, CDR2 YYDKDF (reference sequence). V was trimmed by 1 base and J by 2 bases, leaving 9 bases between them. This CDR3 is 14 amino acids long. CDR3 amino acids: CATSRAGSAYEQYF. CDR3 sequence (DNA): TGTGCCACCAGCAGAGCTGGATCTGCCTACGAGCAGTACTTC.

This clonotype was counted at least ten times. The chain is built from TRBV5-1 and TRBJ2-3; no definite D call. CDR3 length: 12 amino acids. Germline values: CDR1 SGHRS, CDR2 YFSETQ. V was cut by 1 base and J by 4 bases, with 4 bases left in between. CDR3 nucleotide sequence: TGCGCCAGCAGCTTGTTTTCAGATACGCAGTATTTT. It encodes CASSLFSDTQYF.

Of note for this clonotype: This CDR3 fails to terminate in the conserved phenylalanine or tryptophan, so it likely reflects a read error. V gene TRBV10-3 combines with J gene TRBJ2-5, with D tentatively TRBD2 (6 bases). Germline V lookup: CDR1 ENHRY, CDR2 SYGVKD. The CDR3 covers 13 residues. V was trimmed by 8 bases and J by 10 bases, leaving 20 bases between them. CDR3 loop: CAIASAGPGDQYL. CDR3 nucleotides: TGTGCCATCGCTTCAGCGGGCCCCGGGGACCAGTACTTA.

The rearrangement links TRBV5-5 to TRBJ2-2; D is possibly TRBD2 (6 bases). There are 17 residues in the CDR3. V lost 4 bases to trimming and J lost 4 bases, with 20 bases between them. CDR1 SGHKS and CDR2 YYEKEE come from the germline V gene (reference sequence). As DNA, the CDR3 is TGTGCCAGCAGCGGTGCTCGGACGGGAGCGGGCACCGGGGAGCTGTTTTTT. This gives the protein CASSGARTGAGTGELFF.

The chain recombines TRBV7-2 with TRBJ1-5; perhaps TRBD1 as D (6 bases). The CDR3 is 14 residues long. The germline CDR1 and CDR2 sequences are SGHTA and FQGNSA. V shed 3 bases and J shed 3 bases, with 9 bases lying between them. CDR3 region: CASSFRQDNQPQHF. Here the CDR3 DNA reads TGTGCCAGCAGCTTTAGACAGGACAATCAGCCCCAGCATTTT.

In its sample, this clonotype was seen many times. The rearrangement uses TRBV12-3 or TRBV12-4 and TRBJ2-1; maybe TRBD2 (6 bases). The V gene lost 7 bases and the J gene lost 4 bases, with 8 bases spanning the gap. The CDR3 runs 12 residues. The CDR3: CASTGGYNEQFF. The CDR3 DNA sequence: TGTGCCAGCACAGGAGGGTACAATGAGCAGTTCTTC.

The rearrangement joins TRBV10-3 to TRBJ2-7; 12 nucleotides match TRBD2. Trimming took 5 bases from V and 6 from J; bases not matched to a gene: 2. The V gene's germline CDR1 is ENHRY and CDR2 SYGVKD. The CDR3 covers 13 residues. In nucleotides, the CDR3 is TGTGCCATCAGTCTAGCGGGAGGGGGCGAGCAGTACTTC. This translates into CAISLAGGGEQYF.

The CDR3 sequence is CASSLLGRSTDTQYF. CDR3 DNA: TGTGCCAGCAGTTTATTGGGCAGGAGCACAGATACGCAGTATTTT. This chain connects TRBV28 to TRBJ2-3; no clear D. Germline CDR1 is MDHEN and CDR2 is SYDVKM. V was trimmed by 1 base and J by 0 bases, leaving 8 bases between them. This CDR3 has 15 residues. Supplemented by reference TRBV28 and TRBJ2-3, the full variable domain reads DVKVTQSSRYLVKRTGEKVFLECVQDMDHENMFWYRQDPGLGLRLIYFSYDVKMKEKGDIPEGYSVSREKKERFSLILESASTNQTSMYLCASSLLGRSTDTQYFGPGTRLTVL.

The chain carries TRBV4-2 and TRBJ2-7; no firm D call. V was shortened by 0 bases and J by 0 bases, with 12 bases between the two germline ends. This CDR3 is 16 amino acids long. Germline V CDR1 and CDR2: LGHNA, YNFKEQ. In DNA form, the CDR3 reads TGTGCCAGCAGCCAAGATCGAGTCACCAGCTCCTACGAGCAGTACTTC. Amino acids: CASSQDRVTSSYEQYF.

This clonotype was found many times. The chain uses TRBV6-2 or TRBV6-3 and TRBJ2-5; D gene unclear. The CDR3 extends over 14 amino acids. Germline-derived CDR1 and CDR2 are MNHEY and SVGEGT. Trimming removed 5 bases at V and 2 bases at J, with 12 bases between. As DNA, the CDR3 is TGTGCCAGCAGTACCCTCCGGCTTCAAGAGACCCAGTACTTC. It translates to CASSTLRLQETQYF.

The CDR3 sequence is CASNAGDNEQFF. CDR3 sequence (DNA): TGTGCCAGCAATGCGGGAGACAATGAGCAGTTCTTC. This rearrangement joins TRBV25-1 to TRBJ2-1; TRBD2 agrees at 7 bases. J gave up 5 bases and V 7 bases, and 2 bases lay outside the gene matches. CDR1 and CDR2 from the germline V gene are MGHDK and SYGVNS. CDR3 length: 12 amino acids.

Ten or more counts support this clonotype. The chain is built from TRBV29-1 and TRBJ2-7, with D possibly called TRBD1 or TRBD2 (5 bases each). The V and J ends lost 4 bases and 4 bases respectively, with 11 bases between them. Germline V CDR1 and CDR2: SQVTM, ANQGSEA. The length of the CDR3 is 12 residues. CDR3 coding DNA: TGCAGCGTTGCCGGGACGTCATACGAGCAGTACTTC. Protein sequence: CSVAGTSYEQYF.

This sequence joins TRBV20-1 and TRBJ2-4; 13 nucleotides agree with TRBD2. The CDR3 is 13 residues long. Germline assignment: CDR1 DFQATT and CDR2 SNEGSKA (reference sequence). V lost 6 bases, J lost 13 bases, and 9 bases stayed unmatched. Here the CDR3 DNA reads TGCAGTGCCGACACCGGGACTAGCGGGGTGCAGTACTTC. Translating gives CSADTGTSGVQYF.

This clonotype was counted between two and nine times. This rearrangement joins TRBV28 to TRBJ2-5; 11 positions agree with TRBD1. This CDR3 has 16 residues. The junction had 12 bases not matched to a gene; V was cut back by 6 bases and J by 6 bases. Germline loops: CDR1 MDHEN, CDR2 SYDVKM. The chain's CDR3 is CASSPVRTGGWKTQYF. In DNA form, the CDR3 reads TGTGCCAGCAGCCCTGTTAGGACAGGGGGCTGGAAGACCCAGTACTTC. The whole variable domain, remainder taken from reference TRBV28 and TRBJ2-5, is DVKVTQSSRYLVKRTGEKVFLECVQDMDHENMFWYRQDPGLGLRLIYFSYDVKMKEKGDIPEGYSVSREKKERFSLILESASTNQTSMYLCASSPVRTGGWKTQYFGPGTRLLVL.

This clonotype was detected ten times or more. The V and J genes are TRBV7-2 and TRBJ1-5; TRBD1 is a possible D gene (5 bases). From germline, CDR1 is SGHTA and CDR2 FQGNSA. The V end lost 2 bases, the J end lost 6 bases, and 11 bases lay between the germline ends. The CDR3 covers 14 residues. Here the CDR3 DNA reads TGTGCCAGCAGCTTAATCAGGGTGAGTCAGCCCCAGCATTTT. Amino acid sequence: CASSLIRVSQPQHF.

The chain links TRBV18 to TRBJ2-3; TRBD2 is a possible D gene (5 bases). Trimming removed 5 bases from V and 3 bases from J, with 12 bases in between. This CDR3 contains 14 residues. The germline CDR1 and CDR2 sequences are KGHSH and LQKENI. CDR3 region: CASSANLATDTQYF. Here the CDR3 DNA reads TGTGCCAGCTCAGCGAATCTAGCAACAGATACGCAGTATTTT.